This T cell receptor (beta chain) was observed in a study of cytomegalovirus exposure and HLA in healthy donors. 13 Jbeta primers and 60 Vbeta primers were used for the PCR. The assay was immunoSEQ multiplex PCR, and TCRdb's table has in-frame clones only and misses some. Of about 70,000 clones listed, roughly 80% are singletons. Germline V gives CDR1 SGHNT, CDR2 YYREEE (reference sequence). Trimming stripped 5 bases from V and 0 bases from J, with 12 bases between. The CDR3 loop spans 15 amino acids. The chain recombines TRBV5-4 with TRBJ2-1; tentatively, D is TRBD2 (6 bases). Input material: PBMCs. This clonotype was sampled from a girl between 10 and 17 years old in good health and CMV-seropositive. The CDR3 spells CASRDVGSSYNEQFF. The CDR3 coding sequence is TGTGCCAGCAGAGACGTCGGGAGCTCCTACAATGAGCAGTTCTTC.